This T cell receptor beta chain was sequenced in a study of siplizumab effects on memory and regulatory T cells. The CDR3 totals 14 residues. The V end lost 3 bases, the J end lost 6 bases, and 12 bases lay between the germline ends. Germline-derived CDR1 and CDR2 are LNHNV and YYDKDF (reference sequence). Repertoires were generated with immunoSEQ multiplex PCR, while TCRdb's copy carries only in-frame clones and drops some. Of around 100,000 clones in the sample, about 94% were seen once. Sequences were obtained from non-Treg CD4+ T cells sorted from blood. The receptor's source is a human donor in good health. V and J are TRBV15 and TRBJ2-4; a weak D match, TRBD2 (5 bases). CDR3 loop: CATSRRASRNIQYF. CDR3 in DNA: TGTGCCACCAGCAGGAGGGCTAGCAGAAACATTCAGTACTTC.